Listed here are 19 T cell receptor beta chains from one sample, sequenced in a study of blood T cell repertoires in COVID-19. The protocol was immunoSEQ multiplex PCR, while the TCRdb copy is restricted to in-frame clones and leaves out a portion. The sample contains 100,000 to 150,000 clones, 88% of which appear only once. Input material: peripheral blood. The source is a man between 65 and 79 years old with active COVID-19.

The genes are TRBV4-1 and TRBJ2-1, with D possibly matching TRBD2 (5 bases). The germline gives CDR1 MGHRA, CDR2 YSYEKL. V lost 0 bases and J 4 bases, leaving 19 bases between the germline ends. The CDR3 contains 18 residues. CDR3 sequence reads: CASSQDFPSTLIYNEQFF. The CDR3 DNA reads TGCGCCAGCAGCCAAGATTTCCCTAGCACCCTAATATACAATGAGCAGTTCTTC.

The rearrangement joins TRBV11-3 to TRBJ2-7, with 15 bases matching TRBD2. CDR1 and CDR2 (germline): SGHNT, YENEEA. This CDR3 is 15 amino acids long. V lost 5 bases, J lost 5 bases, and 4 bases stayed unmatched. The CDR3 DNA reads TGTGCCAGCAGCCTGGGACTAGCGGGAGGAGACGAGCAGTACTTC. Amino acid sequence: CASSLGLAGGDEQYF.

The CDR3, as DNA: TGCAGTGCTAGTGGGACTAGCGGGAGTGAGGAGCAGTTCTTC. It is translated as CSASGTSGSEEQFF. The V call is TRBV20-1, the J call TRBJ2-1; 14 bases are a match to TRBD2. The CDR3 sequence is 14 residues long. V dropped 3 bases and J dropped 10; count of bases not matched to a gene: 5. The germline V gene has CDR1 DFQATT and CDR2 SNEGSKA (reference sequence).

The chain combines TRBV6-5 with TRBJ1-4, with 8 bases fitting TRBD1. V lost 6 bases and J lost 7; bases outside the gene matches: 7. CDR3 length equals 14 residues. CDR1 and CDR2 (germline): MNHEY, SVGAGI. The CDR3 here is CASSPGTGIEKLFF. The CDR3 region has the DNA TGTGCCAGCAGCCCCGGGACAGGTATTGAAAAACTGTTTTTT.

The rearrangement joins TRBV29-1 to TRBJ2-5, with a tentative D call TRBD2 (7 bases). The CDR3 sequence is 14 residues long. Germline-derived CDR1 and CDR2 are SQVTM and ANQGSEA. V was cut by 4 bases and J by 4 bases, with 16 bases left in between. CDR3 protein: CSVARGGAGETQYF. The CDR3 bases are TGCAGCGTTGCCCGAGGGGGGGCGGGAGAGACCCAGTACTTC.

This CDR3 is CASSSRGGSSGEQYF. Here the CDR3 DNA reads TGCGCCAGCAGCTCGCGGGGAGGTTCATCCGGCGAGCAGTACTTC. The chain recombines TRBV5-1 with TRBJ2-7, with a tentative D call TRBD2 (6 bases). Germline CDR1 reads SGHRS; CDR2 reads YFSETQ. This CDR3 region has 15 residues. V was shortened by 3 bases and J by 6 bases, with 19 bases between the two germline ends.

The sample holds one count of this clone. The chain combines TRBV7-3 with TRBJ2-1; 13 bases are a match to TRBD2. This CDR3 spans 16 amino acids. Germline CDR1 and CDR2: SGHTA and FQGTGA. Trimming took 0 bases from V and 7 from J; bases not matched to a gene: 3. The CDR3 DNA sequence: TGTGCCAGCAGCTTAACCGGGACTAGCGGGATGAATGAGCAGTTCTTC. Its translation is CASSLTGTSGMNEQFF.

The rearrangement links TRBV18 to TRBJ2-3, with 9 bases that match TRBD1. Germline CDR1 KGHSH, CDR2 LQKENI. This CDR3 region has 14 residues. V gave up 2 bases and J gave up 3 bases; unmatched junction bases: 0. CDR3 DNA: TGTGCCAGCTCACCAGGACAGGGGACAGATACGCAGTATTTT. Translating gives CASSPGQGTDTQYF.

The chain combines TRBV28 with TRBJ1-3; the D gene is possibly TRBD1 (6 bases). CDR1 and CDR2 (germline): MDHEN, SYDVKM. There are 15 residues in the CDR3. Trimming took 6 bases from V and 3 from J, leaving 15 bases between them. CDR3 bases: TGTGCCAGCAGGGGGGCAGGGTCTTTTGGAAACACCATATATTTT. Translated, it gives CASRGAGSFGNTIYF.

This clone was counted a single time. In DNA, the CDR3 is TGCGCCAGCAGCCAGACAGGAAGTGGGGCCAACGTCCTGACTTTC. Its translation: CASSQTGSGANVLTF. This chain connects TRBV4-3 to TRBJ2-6; a weak D match, TRBD1 (6 bases). The CDR3 has 15 amino acids. Per germline, CDR1 LGHNA and CDR2 YSLEER. V lost 3 bases, J lost 3 bases, and 9 bases lay in between.

This clone was recorded a few times. This chain connects TRBV7-9 to TRBJ2-7; TRBD1 agrees at 7 bases. The trim removed 3 bases at V and 2 bases at J, leaving 7 bases unmatched. In germline, CDR1 is SEHNR, CDR2 FQNEAQ (reference sequence). This CDR3 has 15 residues. The CDR3 nucleotides are TGTGCCAGCAGCTTTATAACAGGGGAGACCTACGAGCAGTACTTC. Residues: CASSFITGETYEQYF. Full variable domain (outside the CDR3, taken from reference TRBV7-9 and TRBJ2-7): DTGVSQNPRHKITKRGQNVTFRCDPISEHNRLYWYRQTLGQGPEFLTYFQNEAQLEKSRLLSDRFSAERPKGSFSTLEIQRTEQGDSAMYLCASSFITGETYEQYFGPGTRLTVT.

The genes are TRBV6-1 and TRBJ2-1; 14 bases fit TRBD2. Germline values: CDR1 MNHNS, CDR2 SASEGT. This CDR3 has 16 residues. V shed 2 bases and J 5 bases; nucleotides not matched to a gene: 2. CDR3 in amino acids: CASSERGLAGDNEQFF. Written as DNA, the CDR3 is TGTGCCAGCAGTGAACGGGGACTAGCGGGAGACAATGAGCAGTTCTTC.

The chain employs TRBV12-3 or TRBV12-4 and TRBJ2-5; 9 positions match TRBD2. The trim removed 7 bases at V and 5 bases at J, leaving 5 bases unmatched. The CDR3 has 13 residues. This CDR3 is CASTLSGRETQYF. For the CDR3, the DNA is TGTGCCAGCACCCTCAGCGGGAGGGAGACCCAGTACTTC.

The V and J genes are TRBV30 and TRBJ2-4; tentatively, D is TRBD2 (5 bases). The germline gives CDR1 GTSNPN, CDR2 SVGIG (reference sequence). The ends were cut back, 7 bases at V and 0 bases at J, with 16 bases in the middle. The CDR3 is 15 residues long. CDR3 amino acids: CASKPAGLAKNIQYF. The CDR3, as DNA: TGTGCCTCCAAACCGGCAGGACTAGCCAAAAACATTCAGTACTTC.

The gene calls are TRBV9 and TRBJ2-7; a possible D gene is TRBD2 (6 bases). Germline V gene lookup returns CDR1 SGDLS and CDR2 YYNGEE. CDR3 length: 14 amino acids. Trimming left V 4 bases short and J 5 bases short, with 16 bases between. For the CDR3, the DNA is TGTGCCAGCAGCCCTGGGGGGACGGCACACGAGCAGTACTTC. This encodes CASSPGGTAHEQYF.

The chain uses TRBV4-2 and TRBJ1-5; 7 bases match TRBD1. The ends lost 4 bases at V and 2 bases at J; junction bases unmatched: 17. Germline V gives CDR1 LGHNA, CDR2 YNFKEQ. This CDR3 contains 19 residues. The CDR3 sequence: CASSPSPGQRTYGNQPQHF. CDR3 nucleotide sequence: TGTGCCAGCAGCCCCTCCCCGGGACAGAGAACATATGGCAATCAGCCCCAGCATTTT.

The chain uses TRBV6-5 and TRBJ2-1, with 11 bases that match TRBD2. This CDR3 has 15 residues. V lost 8 bases and J lost 6; bases outside the gene matches: 9. CDR1 is MNHEY, CDR2 SVGAGI, per germline. CDR3 nucleotides: TGTGCCAGCGGGGCCGGGACTAGCGGCAGCAATGAGCAGTTCTTC. It yields the protein CASGAGTSGSNEQFF.

The chain uses TRBV5-1 and TRBJ2-3; 8 bases align to TRBD1. This CDR3 has 18 residues. With V trimmed by 0 bases and J by 6 bases, 15 bases remained unmatched. Per the germline V gene, CDR1 is SGHRS and CDR2 is YFSETQ. The CDR3 sequence is CASSLESNTRGRGDTQYF. CDR3 DNA sequence: TGCGCCAGCAGCTTGGAAAGTAACACCAGGGGGCGCGGGGATACGCAGTATTTT.

This clone was detected only once. The V call is TRBV30, the J call TRBJ1-5, with TRBD1 identical over 8 bases. The germline V gene has CDR1 GTSNPN and CDR2 SVGIG (reference sequence). The trim removed 2 bases at V and 1 base at J, leaving 10 bases unmatched. This CDR3 is built from 17 residues. CDR3 nucleotides: TGTGCCTGGAGTAAACTTCAGGGGGCGGTGAGCAATCAGCCCCAGCATTTT. Translation: CAWSKLQGAVSNQPQHF.